This T cell receptor (beta chain) was retrieved from a study of control samples from healthy donors and cancer patients. This clone was picked up one time. Produced via immunoSEQ multiplex PCR; TCRdb's table is partial and in-frame only. The sample consists of 120,000 or so clones, more than 75% of them appearing once. Germline V gene data show CDR1 as MNHEY and CDR2 as SVGAGI. V lost 2 bases, J lost 7 bases, and 8 bases lay in between. The length of the CDR3 is 12 residues. Material: blood. V usage is TRBV6-5 and J usage is TRBJ1-1; D remains unclear. The source of this sequence is a man aged 35-49 years in good health. The CDR3 here is CASSYDRGEAFF. The CDR3 coding sequence is TGTGCCAGCAGTTACGATCGGGGTGAAGCTTTCTTT.